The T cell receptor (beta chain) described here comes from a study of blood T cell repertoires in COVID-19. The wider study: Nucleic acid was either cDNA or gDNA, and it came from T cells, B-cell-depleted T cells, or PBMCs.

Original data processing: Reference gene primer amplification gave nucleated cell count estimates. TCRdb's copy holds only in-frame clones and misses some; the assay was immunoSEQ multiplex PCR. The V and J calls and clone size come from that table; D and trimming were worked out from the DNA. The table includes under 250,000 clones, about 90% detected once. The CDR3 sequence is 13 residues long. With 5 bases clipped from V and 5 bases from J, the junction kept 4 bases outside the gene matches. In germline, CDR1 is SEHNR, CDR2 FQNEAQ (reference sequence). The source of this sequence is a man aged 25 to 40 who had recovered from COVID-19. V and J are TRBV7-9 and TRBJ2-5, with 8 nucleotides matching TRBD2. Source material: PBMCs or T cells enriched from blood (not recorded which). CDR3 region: CASSPQRGETQYF. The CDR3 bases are TGTGCCAGCAGCCCCCAGCGGGGGGAGACCCAGTACTTC.